This T cell receptor (beta chain) was observed in a study of regulatory T cells in long-lasting Graves disease. Time point: persistent/refractory GD, antithyroid drugs over 5 years with positive TRAb. PBMCs provided the RNA from which the TCR library was made. Trimming cost V 7 bases and J 0 bases, with 13 bases left between them. The V gene's germline CDR1 is MDHEN and CDR2 SYDVKM. The CDR3 runs to 14 residues. Study-level points and caveats: With a small sample size, accuracy may have been reduced.

Construction of TCR beta libraries relied on iRepertoire HTBI primers and on Arm-PCR targeting CDR3 regions. TCRdb itself ran the multiplex PCR reads through MiXCR, one entry per CDR3 protein. This sample yields 400,000 to 450,000 distinct CDR3 sequences, of which 20% to 25% are seen a single time; roughly 26% belongs to the top ten. This clonotype was observed many times. Its specificity is not known. The TCR sequence derives from a female donor with Graves disease. Material: peripheral blood mononuclear cells (PBMCs), obtained when the disease was refractory, from a patient treated with antithyroid drugs. J is TRBJ2-7 and V is TRBV28; D is ambiguous. The CDR3 DNA is TGTGCCAGCATCAGTATTCAGAGCTCCTACGAGCAGTACTTC. Translation gives CASISIQSSYEQYF.